The clone carrying this T cell receptor beta chain was observed a few times. Its specificity is unknown. These data originate in a study of identical twins. There were only healthy Caucasians among the donors. Study-level results: Out-of-frame TCR alpha sharing observed in monozygotic twins exceeded model estimates. The study found weaker excess twin sharing in beta out-of-frame sequences.

Trimming cost V 5 bases and J 0 bases, with 13 bases left between them. The CDR3 extends over 15 amino acids. Germline CDR1 is MNHEY and CDR2 is SMNVEV (reference sequence). Template switching, a step in the protocol, added a universal primer site, and cDNA carried unique molecular identifiers. TCRdb redid the calling of the 5' RACE reads with MiXCR, one entry per CDR3 protein. The data hold approximately 890,000 distinct CDR3 sequences, with roughly 12% observed a single time. This sample was also put to use in a study of yellow fever vaccine responses in identical twins.

The genes are TRBV27 and TRBJ1-1, with TRBD1 as a possible D gene (5 bases). The sequencing input was PBMCs. The clonotype comes from a woman aged 18-30 years in good health. CDR3 sequence: CASSAQGMMNTEAFF. CDR3 sequence (DNA): TGTGCCAGCAGTGCGCAGGGCATGATGAACACTGAAGCTTTCTTT.